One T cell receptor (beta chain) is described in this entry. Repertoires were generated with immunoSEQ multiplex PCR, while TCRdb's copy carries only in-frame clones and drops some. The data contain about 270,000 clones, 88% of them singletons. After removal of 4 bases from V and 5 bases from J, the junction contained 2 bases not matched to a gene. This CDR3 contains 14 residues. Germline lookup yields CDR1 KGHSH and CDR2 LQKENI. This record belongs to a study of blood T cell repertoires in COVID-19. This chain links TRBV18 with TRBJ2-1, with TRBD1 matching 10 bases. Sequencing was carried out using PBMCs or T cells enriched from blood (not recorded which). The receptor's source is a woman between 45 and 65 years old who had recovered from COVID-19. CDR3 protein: CASSQGQGNNEQFF. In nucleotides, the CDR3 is TGTGCCAGCTCACAGGGACAGGGGAACAATGAGCAGTTCTTC.